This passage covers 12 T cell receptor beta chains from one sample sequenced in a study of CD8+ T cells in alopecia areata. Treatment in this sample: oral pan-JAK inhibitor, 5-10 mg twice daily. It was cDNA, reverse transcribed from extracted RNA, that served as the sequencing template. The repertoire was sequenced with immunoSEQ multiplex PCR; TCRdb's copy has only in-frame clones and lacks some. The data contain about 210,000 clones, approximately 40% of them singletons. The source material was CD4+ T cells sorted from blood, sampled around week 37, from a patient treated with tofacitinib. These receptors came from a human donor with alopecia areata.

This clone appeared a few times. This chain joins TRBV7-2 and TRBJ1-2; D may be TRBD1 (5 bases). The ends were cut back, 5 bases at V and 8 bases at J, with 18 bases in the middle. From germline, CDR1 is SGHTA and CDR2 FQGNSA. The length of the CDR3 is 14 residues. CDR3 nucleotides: TGTGCCAGCAGCCCTGATCGGGGGTATAGAGGCTACACCTTC. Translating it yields CASSPDRGYRGYTF. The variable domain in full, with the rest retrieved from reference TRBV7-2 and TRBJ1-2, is GAGVSQSPSNKVTEKGKDVELRCDPISGHTALYWYRQSLGQGLEFLIYFQGNSAPDKSGLPSDRFSAERTGGSVSTLTIQRTQQEDSAVYLCASSPDRGYRGYTFGSGTRLTVV.

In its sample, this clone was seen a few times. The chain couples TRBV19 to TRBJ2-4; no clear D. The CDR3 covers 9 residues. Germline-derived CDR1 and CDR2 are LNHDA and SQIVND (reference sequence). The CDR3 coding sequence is TGTGGTACAAGGGACATTCAGTACTTC. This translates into CGTRDIQYF.

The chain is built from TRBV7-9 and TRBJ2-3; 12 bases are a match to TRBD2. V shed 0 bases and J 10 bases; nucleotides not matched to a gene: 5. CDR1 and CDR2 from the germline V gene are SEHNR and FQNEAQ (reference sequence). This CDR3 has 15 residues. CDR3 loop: CASSLATSGSRAQYF. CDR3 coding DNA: TGTGCCAGCAGCTTAGCGACTAGCGGGAGTCGGGCGCAGTATTTT.

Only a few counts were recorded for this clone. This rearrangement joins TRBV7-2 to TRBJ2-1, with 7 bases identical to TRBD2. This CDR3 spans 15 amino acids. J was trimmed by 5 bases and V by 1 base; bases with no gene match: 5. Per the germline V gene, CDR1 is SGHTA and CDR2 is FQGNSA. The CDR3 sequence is CASSLGGRENNEQFF. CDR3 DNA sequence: TGTGCCAGCAGCTTAGGGGGGAGGGAAAACAATGAGCAGTTCTTC.

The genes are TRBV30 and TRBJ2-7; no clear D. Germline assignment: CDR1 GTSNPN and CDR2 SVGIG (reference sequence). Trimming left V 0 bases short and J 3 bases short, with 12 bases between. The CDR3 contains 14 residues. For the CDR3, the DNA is TGTGCCTGGAGTGTACGATTCAGGAACTACGAGCAGTACTTC. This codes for CAWSVRFRNYEQYF. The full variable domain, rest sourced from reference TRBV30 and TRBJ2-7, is SQTIHQWPATLVQPVGSPLSLECTVEGTSNPNLYWYRQAAGRGLQLLFYSVGIGQISSEVPQNLSASRPQDRQFILSSKKLLLSDSGFYLCAWSVRFRNYEQYFGPGTRLTVT.

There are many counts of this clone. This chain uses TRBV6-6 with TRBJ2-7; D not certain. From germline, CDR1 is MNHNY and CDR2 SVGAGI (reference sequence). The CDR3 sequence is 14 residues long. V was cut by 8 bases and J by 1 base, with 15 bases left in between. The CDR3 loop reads CASQVRAQSYEQYF. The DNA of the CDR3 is TGTGCCAGCCAGGTTAGGGCCCAATCCTACGAGCAGTACTTC.

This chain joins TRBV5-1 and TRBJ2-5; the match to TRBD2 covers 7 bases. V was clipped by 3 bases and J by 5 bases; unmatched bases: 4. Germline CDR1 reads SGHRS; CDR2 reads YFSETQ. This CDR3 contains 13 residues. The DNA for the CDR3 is TGCGCCAGCAGCTATGCGGGAGAGGAGACCCAGTACTTC. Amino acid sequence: CASSYAGEETQYF. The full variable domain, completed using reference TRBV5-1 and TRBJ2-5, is KAGVTQTPRYLIKTRGQQVTLSCSPISGHRSVSWYQQTPGQGLQFLFEYFSETQRNKGNFPGRFSGRQFSNSRSEMNVSTLELGDSALYLCASSYAGEETQYFGPGTRLLVL.

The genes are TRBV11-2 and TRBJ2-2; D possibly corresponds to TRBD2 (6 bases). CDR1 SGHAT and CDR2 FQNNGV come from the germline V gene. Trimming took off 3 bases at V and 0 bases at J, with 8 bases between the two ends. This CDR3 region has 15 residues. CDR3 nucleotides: TGTGCCAGCAGCTTGGAGGGAGCGAACACCGGGGAGCTGTTTTTT. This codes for CASSLEGANTGELFF. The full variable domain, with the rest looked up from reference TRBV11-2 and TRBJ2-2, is EAGVAQSPRYKIIEKRQSVAFWCNPISGHATLYWYQQILGQGPKLLIQFQNNGVVDDSQLPKDRFSAERLKGVDSTLKIQPAKLEDSAVYLCASSLEGANTGELFFGEGSRLTVL.

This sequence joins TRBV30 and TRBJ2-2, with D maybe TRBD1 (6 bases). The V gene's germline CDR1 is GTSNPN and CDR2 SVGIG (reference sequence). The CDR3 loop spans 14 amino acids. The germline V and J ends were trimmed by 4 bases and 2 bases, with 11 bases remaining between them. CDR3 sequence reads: CAWTGQRNTGELFF. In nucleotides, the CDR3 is TGTGCCTGGACCGGACAGAGAAACACCGGGGAGCTGTTTTTT.

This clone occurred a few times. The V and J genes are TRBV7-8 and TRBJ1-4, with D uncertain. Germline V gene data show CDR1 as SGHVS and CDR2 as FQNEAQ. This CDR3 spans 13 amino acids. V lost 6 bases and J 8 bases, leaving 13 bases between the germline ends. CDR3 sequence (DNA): TGTGCCAGCAGTTCGAGGACCTTGGAAAAACTGTTTTTT. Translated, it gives CASSSRTLEKLFF.

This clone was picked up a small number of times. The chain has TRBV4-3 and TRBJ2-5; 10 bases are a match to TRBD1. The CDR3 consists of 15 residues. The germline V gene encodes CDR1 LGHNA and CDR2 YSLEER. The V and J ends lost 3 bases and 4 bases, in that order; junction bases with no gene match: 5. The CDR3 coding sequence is TGCGCCAGCAGCCAGAGACAGGGGGCGGGAGAGACCCAGTACTTC. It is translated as CASSQRQGAGETQYF.

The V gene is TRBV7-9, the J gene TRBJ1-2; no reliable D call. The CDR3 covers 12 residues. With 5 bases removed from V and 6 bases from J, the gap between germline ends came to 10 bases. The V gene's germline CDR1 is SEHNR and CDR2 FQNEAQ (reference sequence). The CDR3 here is CASSPTGDGYTF. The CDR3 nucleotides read TGTGCCAGCAGCCCGACTGGGGATGGCTACACCTTC.